One sample yielded the 27 T cell receptor beta chains listed below, sequenced in a study of tumor-infiltrating lymphocytes in primary liver carcinoma. The study co-extracted DNA and RNA from about 19-30 mg of unsorted bulk tissue. The input was 500 ng total RNA; TCR beta cDNA was made from it with a constant-region primer. Slightly modified ARM-PCR with three nested multiplex PCR rounds yielded TCR beta libraries. With TRBV1-TRBV30 forward primers and a C-beta reverse primer, the first two PCR rounds were run for around 10 cycles each. TCRdb used MiXCR to reprocess the multiplex PCR reads, holding one entry per CDR3 protein. Counted here are more than 55,000 distinct CDR3 sequences, around 64% occurring once; the ten biggest clones make up around 57%. The specimen was liver tumor tissue from sampling region 2. Stated subset: tumor region T2, inferior pole. The receptors were sampled from a man in his forties with primary liver carcinoma and hepatitis B virus infection.

About this clonotype: As the CDR3 is not closed by the conserved phenylalanine or tryptophan, this likely results from a read error. The chain joins TRBV11-2 to TRBJ2-1, with 7 bases aligning to TRBD2. The CDR3 loop spans 16 amino acids. The germline gives CDR1 SGHAT, CDR2 FQNNGV. V lost 0 bases and J lost 7; bases outside the gene matches: 9. CDR3 region: CASSLELLAVMNEQFL. The CDR3 region has the DNA TGTGCCAGCAGCTTAGAGCTCCTAGCGGTGATGAATGAGCAGTTCCTC.

As to this clonotype: The germline gene is not matched at one end of the junction; a read error may be the cause. The V gene is TRBV4-2, the J gene TRBJ2-3; 10 bases are a match to TRBD2. This CDR3 spans 18 amino acids. The V gene's germline CDR1 is LGHNA and CDR2 YNFKEQ. CDR3 in amino acids: CGSGQVALLAGATDTQYF. In DNA form, the CDR3 reads TGTGGCAGCGGTCAAGTGGCGCTTCTAGCGGGAGCGACAGATACGCAGTATTTT.

As to this clonotype: Its ends do not fully match the called genes, so a read error is possible. The chain has TRBV4-1 and TRBJ1-4; 9 bases line up with TRBD1. Germline lookup yields CDR1 MGHRA and CDR2 YSYEKL. CDR3 length: 15 amino acids. The CDR3 spells CASSHTTGGDEKLVF. The CDR3 nucleotides are TGCGCCAGCAGCCACACGACAGGGGGAGATGAAAAACTGGTTTTT.

Concerning this clonotype itself: Since no conserved phenylalanine or tryptophan closes the CDR3, a read error is the likely cause. The rearrangement uses TRBV4-1 and TRBJ1-2; D remains unclear. V shed 0 bases and J shed 1 base, with 9 bases lying between them. In germline, CDR1 is MGHRA, CDR2 YSYEKL. The CDR3 sequence is 15 residues long. The CDR3 protein is CASSQEGNLNYGYTI. CDR3 nucleotides: TGCGCCAGCAGCCAAGAAGGCAATCTTAACTATGGCTACACCATC.

The sample holds a few counts of this clonotype. One end of the junction is discordant with germline, which a read error may explain. The chain links TRBV6-2 or TRBV6-3 to TRBJ2-2, with D tentatively TRBD1 or TRBD2 (5 bases each). The CDR3 covers 14 residues. Germline V CDR1 and CDR2: MNHEY, SVGEGT. The chain's CDR3 is CACSFRDPTGELFF. DNA for the CDR3: TGTGCCTGCAGTTTCCGGGACCCCACCGGGGAGCTGTTTTTT.

This clonotype was seen at least ten times. This chain uses TRBV25-1 with TRBJ1-2, with 9 bases lining up with TRBD1. V lost 4 bases and J lost 2; bases outside the gene matches: 2. Per the germline V gene, CDR1 is MGHDK and CDR2 is SYGVNS. The CDR3 is made up of 14 amino acids. CDR3 coding DNA: TGTGCCAGCAGTGGGGGACAGGGCAACTATGGCTACACCTTC. Its protein is CASSGGQGNYGYTF.

The chain joins TRBV6-2 or TRBV6-3 to TRBJ2-7, with a weak D call TRBD1 (6 bases). The germline V gene has CDR1 MNHEY and CDR2 SVGEGT. Trimming left V 4 bases short and J 3 bases short, with 10 bases between. The CDR3 runs 13 residues. CDR3 DNA: TGTGCCAGCAGTTTCGCAGGGGTCTACGAGCAGTACTTC. Translation: CASSFAGVYEQYF.

Remarks on this clonotype: Relative to the germline gene, one junction end is altered; a read error may explain this. The rearrangement links TRBV11-1 to TRBJ2-7, with D uncertain. The length of the CDR3 is 17 residues. CDR1 and CDR2 (germline): SGHAT, FQDESV (reference sequence). CDR3 region: CVSTIGPGLHYYNEQYF. Written as DNA, the CDR3 is TGTGTCAGCACCATCGGGCCCGGGTTACACTACTACAATGAGCAGTACTTC.

This clonotype is termed medium-sized (0.01 to 0.1%). The rearrangement uses TRBV11-2 and TRBJ2-1, with 9 bases that match TRBD1. The junction had 5 bases not matched to a gene; V was cut back by 5 bases and J by 9 bases. The CDR3 sequence is 13 residues long. Germline V gene data show CDR1 as SGHAT and CDR2 as FQNNGV. For the CDR3, the DNA is TGTGCCAGCAGCCCCGACAGGGGGAGTGAGCAGTTCTTC. Protein product: CASSPDRGSEQFF.

This clonotype showed up many times. A read error may be the cause here, since a much bigger clone is one base away. This sequence joins TRBV5-6 and TRBJ2-3; D is ambiguous. The CDR3 is 13 residues long. Germline loops: CDR1 SGHDT, CDR2 YYEEEE. In DNA, the CDR3 is TGTGCCGGCAGCTTCGGGAGCACAGATACGCAGTATTTT. Amino acid sequence: CAGSFGSTDTQYF.

This clonotype came up once. This may be a read error, as it is one base from a much larger clone. The genes are TRBV28 and TRBJ2-5; D may correspond to TRBD1 or TRBD2 (5 bases each). The CDR3 covers 15 residues. Looked up from germline, CDR1 is MDHEN and CDR2 is SYDVKM. Deletions cut 6 bases from V and 4 bases from J, with 18 bases between. The CDR3 loop is CASRTEGYILETQYF. CDR3 in DNA: TGTGCCAGCAGGACCGAGGGGTACATCCTAGAGACCCAGTACTTC.

V usage is TRBV4-2 and J usage is TRBJ1-1; no reliable D call. The CDR3 consists of 15 residues. The germline V gene has CDR1 LGHNA and CDR2 YNFKEQ. V lost 1 base and J lost 10, with 19 bases in between. CDR3 sequence: CASSQGTPVGRGAFF. In DNA form, the CDR3 reads TGTGCCAGCAGCCAAGGGACCCCGGTAGGCCGTGGAGCTTTCTTT.

The CDR3 region is CTSSQGLVADEAFF. CDR3 bases: TGCACTAGCAGCCAAGGCCTAGTGGCGGATGAAGCTTTCTTT. The genes are TRBV4-1 and TRBJ1-1; D is undetermined. CDR3 size: 14 residues. Germline V gene lookup returns CDR1 MGHRA and CDR2 YSYEKL.

As to this clonotype: The junction and the germline gene differ at one end; a read error may be behind it. V gene TRBV4-1 combines with J gene TRBJ2-7; 13 bases are shared with TRBD2. The CDR3 has 15 residues. CDR1 and CDR2 from the germline V gene are MGHRA and YSYEKL. The CDR3 region is CASTPGTSGAYDQYF. The CDR3, as DNA: TGCGCCAGCACGCCGGGGACTAGCGGGGCCTACGATCAGTATTTC.

Turning to this clonotype: One end of the junction does not line up with germline, which may come from a read error. V and J are TRBV6-5 and TRBJ2-1; the match to TRBD2 covers 7 bases. The CDR3 spans 17 residues. The germline gives CDR1 MNHEY, CDR2 SVGAGI. CDR3 loop: CASSYGPTSVLWYEQFF. Here the CDR3 DNA reads TGTGCCAGCAGTTACGGACCAACTAGCGTCTTGTGGTATGAACAGTTCTTC.

V and J are TRBV4-1 and TRBJ1-6; 9 nucleotides agree with TRBD1. Looked up from germline, CDR1 is MGHRA and CDR2 is YSYEKL. V shed 8 bases and J 8 bases; nucleotides not matched to a gene: 10. The CDR3 extends over 15 amino acids. The CDR3 sequence is CASHHLQGADSPLHF. CDR3 DNA: TGCGCCAGCCACCACCTACAGGGGGCGGATTCACCCCTCCACTTT.

The sample holds a few counts of this clonotype. The chain carries TRBV20-1 and TRBJ2-5; a possible D gene is TRBD1 (6 bases). The CDR3 consists of 12 residues. Germline V gene sequence: CDR1 DFQATT, CDR2 SNEGSKA (reference sequence). V lost 3 bases, J lost 6 bases, and 11 bases lay in between. This CDR3 reads CSASRGLQTQYF. The CDR3 DNA follows: TGCAGTGCTAGCAGGGGCCTGCAGACCCAGTACTTC.

About this clonotype: This CDR3 is missing its conserved last phenylalanine or tryptophan, likely due to a read error. The chain uses TRBV28 and TRBJ2-1, with TRBD2 matching over 10 bases. In germline, CDR1 is MDHEN, CDR2 SYDVKM. CDR3 length: 16 amino acids. The CDR3 reads CASIPPERGGYSEQFS. In DNA, the CDR3 is TGTGCCAGCATCCCCCCGGAGCGGGGGGGCTACAGTGAGCAGTTCTCC.

Notes on this clonotype: Compared with germline, one end of the junction differs, possibly owing to a read error. The chain is built from TRBV11-1 and TRBJ2-3; D may correspond to TRBD1 or TRBD2 (5 bases each). Germline CDR1 and CDR2: SGHAT and FQDESV (reference sequence). The CDR3 loop spans 19 amino acids. Here the CDR3 reads CASSSGGSSVGARTNTQYF. CDR3 in DNA: TGTGCCAGCAGCTCTGGGGGAAGCTCAGTTGGAGCCCGCACAAATACGCAGTATTTT.

There are a few counts of this clonotype. The junction departs from the called germline gene at one end, perhaps through a read error. The genes are TRBV29-1 and TRBJ1-5; the D gene is possibly TRBD1 (6 bases). Germline V lookup: CDR1 SQVTM, CDR2 ANQGSEA. The CDR3 runs 13 residues. CDR3 bases: TGTAACGTTGTCGGACAGATCAATCAGCCCCAGCATTTT. Its translation is CNVVGQINQPQHF.

The gene calls are TRBV6-2 or TRBV6-3 and TRBJ2-5; TRBD2 aligns across 10 bases. The ends lost 4 bases at V and 1 base at J; junction bases unmatched: 15. The germline gives CDR1 MNHEY, CDR2 SVGEGT. The CDR3 loop spans 19 amino acids. The CDR3 loop is CASSSTRTSGRCVQETQYF. CDR3 coding DNA: TGTGCCAGCAGTTCGACTAGGACTAGCGGCAGGTGCGTCCAAGAGACCCAGTACTTC.

Details on this clonotype: A much larger clone sits a single nucleotide away, making a read error possible. V usage is TRBV11-2 and J usage is TRBJ2-7, with D unclear. The CDR3 length is 14 residues. CDR1 and CDR2 (germline): SGHAT, FQNNGV. CDR3 bases: TGTGCCAGCAGCTTGACGGATGATGGCTACAAGCAGTACTTC. Translation gives CASSLTDDGYKQYF.

This clonotype showed up just once. Because the CDR3 is missing its conserved closing phenylalanine or tryptophan, this is likely a read error. The genes are TRBV4-1 and TRBJ2-3, with TRBD2 identical over 9 bases. The CDR3 spans 18 residues. From germline, CDR1 is MGHRA and CDR2 YSYEKL. CDR3 in DNA: TGCGCCAGCAGCCAGACCATTGCCATAGCGGGAGTCACCGATATGCAGTATTTG. This codes for CASSQTIAIAGVTDMQYL.

This clonotype was counted ten times or more. This chain connects TRBV14 to TRBJ2-7, with TRBD2 matching over 13 bases. The length of the CDR3 is 14 residues. Germline CDR1 and CDR2: SGHDN and FVKESK. V was pared by 3 bases and J by 6 bases, with 2 bases of the junction left unmatched. CDR3 loop: CASSHRTSGSEQYF. The CDR3 nucleotides read TGTGCCAGCAGCCACCGGACTAGCGGGAGCGAGCAGTACTTC.

This clonotype came up a few times. This sequence may be a read error, since a much larger clone differs from it by one base. This is likely a read error, given that the CDR3 carries no conserved phenylalanine or tryptophan at its end. This chain joins TRBV7-9 and TRBJ2-6; D is possibly TRBD2 (5 bases). The CDR3 spans 15 residues. Per germline, CDR1 SEHNR and CDR2 FQNEAQ (reference sequence). V was shortened by 5 bases and J by 4 bases, with 12 bases between the two germline ends. The CDR3 here is CASSPGVSGANVLTL. In DNA, the CDR3 is TGTGCCAGCAGCCCCGGGGTCAGCGGGGCCAACGTCCTGACTCTC.

Of note for this clonotype: This CDR3 is missing its conserved last phenylalanine or tryptophan, likely due to a read error. The gene calls are TRBV29-1 and TRBJ1-6; D is undetermined. Germline CDR1 reads SQVTM; CDR2 reads ANQGSEA. The CDR3 loop spans 13 amino acids. Trimming left V 7 bases short and J 7 bases short, with 14 bases between. The CDR3 spells CSASKARNSPLHL. In DNA, the CDR3 is TGCAGCGCTTCGAAGGCCAGAAATTCACCCCTCCACTTA.

J is TRBJ1-2 and V is TRBV30; D not certain. The CDR3 extends over 12 amino acids. Germline V gene sequence: CDR1 GTSNPN, CDR2 SVGIG (reference sequence). The CDR3 loop reads CLWTSTNYGYTF. The CDR3 DNA reads as TGTCTCTGGACGTCAACTAACTATGGCTACACCTTC.